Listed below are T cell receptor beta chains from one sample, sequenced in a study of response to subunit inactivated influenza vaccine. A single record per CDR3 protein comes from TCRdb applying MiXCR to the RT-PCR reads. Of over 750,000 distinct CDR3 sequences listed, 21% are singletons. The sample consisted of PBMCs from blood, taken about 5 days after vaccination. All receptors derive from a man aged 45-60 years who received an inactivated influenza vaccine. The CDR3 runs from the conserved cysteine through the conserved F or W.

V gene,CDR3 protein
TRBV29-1,CSVDVGTSGMRSEQFF
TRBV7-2,CASSLEGRGAYEQYF
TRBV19,CATTHRGDNQPQHF
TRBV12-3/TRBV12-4,CASSGLAGLYEQYF
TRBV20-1,CSVPDGTKNIQYF
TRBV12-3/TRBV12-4,CASRRDGTGYGYTF
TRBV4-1,CASSQGGQANYEQYF
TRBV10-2,CASSQGLLLAYEQYF
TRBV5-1,CASSLGGGSTDTQYF
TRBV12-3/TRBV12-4,CASRPHRVGWYNEQFF
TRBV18,CASSTRQAEAFF
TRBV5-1,CASSSMGGDQPQHF
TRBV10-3,CAISESRESLGEQFF
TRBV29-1,CSAWTGGNTEAFF
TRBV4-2,CASSQVLTALLAKNIQYF
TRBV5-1,CASSLQGLSTEAFF
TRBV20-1,CSALSFADTQYF
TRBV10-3,CAISEGGGGRIGELFF
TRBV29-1,CSVVGVRGSEAFF
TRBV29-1,CSVAGTGLLGSGELFF
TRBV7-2,CASSIRTSGHYEQYF
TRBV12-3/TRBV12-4,CASSLGRGGKNIQYF
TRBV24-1,CATSDPRGNEQFF
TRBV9,CASSPQTQIYNELFF
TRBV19,CASSIFPWTGELFF
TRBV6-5,CASSSLATSAEQYF
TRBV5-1,CASSLYPTYEQYF
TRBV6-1,CASSSGGQGETQYF
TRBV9,CASSVEVGGGGEPDTQYF
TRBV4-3,CASSQEINNEQFF
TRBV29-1,CSAHRGGSYNEQFF
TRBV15,CATSRGYQETQYF
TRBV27,CASSFSGQSFYEQYF
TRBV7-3,CASSPDGTGINYGYTF
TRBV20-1,CIARVVGADEKLFF
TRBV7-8,CASSLSQGANGGTQYF
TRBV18,CASSPGRGTRDTQYF
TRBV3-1,CASSQDEGYGSPLHF
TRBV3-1,CASSMLAVSYNEQFF
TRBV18,CASSPPGRVQQYF
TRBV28,CASSSTEGLSYNSPLHF
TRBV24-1,CATSLGQGFDTQYF
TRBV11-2,CASSPSGLAVDTQYF
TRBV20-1,CSASTGPLSEQYF
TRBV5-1,CASSPGQVAYEQYF
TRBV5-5,CASRRALPSYNEQFF
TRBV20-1,CSAYLAAENEKLFF
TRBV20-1,CSARPGQGPNNEQFF